This T cell receptor beta chain was obtained from a study of low-dose radiotherapy and immunotherapy resistance in tumors. Turning to the study itself: Cohort 1 patients were irradiated with 0.5 Gy fractions every 2 weeks to 6.5 Gy total. Cyclophosphamide infusions of 200 mg/m2 came every two weeks, one day before radiation-immunotherapy. Patients took aspirin 300 mg by mouth once daily. This continued for four cycles, starting on cycle 1 day 1.

Trimming shortened V by 0 bases and J by 9 bases, and 13 bases separated the two germline ends. CDR3 length equals 13 residues. CDR1 and CDR2 from the germline V gene are DFQATT and SNEGSKA (reference sequence). TRAV and TRBV primers primed cDNA for both TCRalpha and TCRbeta. Amplification of TCRs used a constant-region primer and V-primer adapter for 20 PCR cycles. TCRdb recomputed calls from the reads with MiXCR, one row per CDR3 protein. The sample shows 65,000 to 95,000 distinct CDR3 sequences, approximately 17% of them seen only once. This clonotype has ten or more counts. Noted time point: before trial treatment. Advanced solid tumors lacking tumor-infiltrating lymphocytes characterized eligible patients.

The chain has TRBV20-1 and TRBJ2-3; D remains ambiguous. Material: PBMCs, obtained before treatment. The source of this sequence is a male donor with prostate cancer. The CDR3 DNA reads TGCAGTGCTAGAGACAGAGGAAGGATCACGCAGTATTTT. Translation: CSARDRGRITQYF.